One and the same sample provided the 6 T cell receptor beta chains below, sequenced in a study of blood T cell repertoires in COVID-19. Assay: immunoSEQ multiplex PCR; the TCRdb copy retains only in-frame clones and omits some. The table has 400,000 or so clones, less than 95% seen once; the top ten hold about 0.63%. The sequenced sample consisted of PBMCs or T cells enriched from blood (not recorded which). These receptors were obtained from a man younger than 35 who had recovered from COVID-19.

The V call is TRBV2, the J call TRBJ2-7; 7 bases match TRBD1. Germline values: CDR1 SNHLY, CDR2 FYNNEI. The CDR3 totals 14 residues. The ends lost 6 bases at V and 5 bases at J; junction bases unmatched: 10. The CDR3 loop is CASSPRTGVHEQYF. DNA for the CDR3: TGTGCCAGCAGCCCCAGGACAGGAGTCCACGAGCAGTACTTC. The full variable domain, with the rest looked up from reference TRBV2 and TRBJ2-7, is EPEVTQTPSHQVTQMGQEVILRCVPISNHLYFYWYRQILGQKVEFLVSFYNNEISEKSEIFDDQFSVERPDGSNFTLKIRSTKLEDSAMYFCASSPRTGVHEQYFGPGTRLTVT.

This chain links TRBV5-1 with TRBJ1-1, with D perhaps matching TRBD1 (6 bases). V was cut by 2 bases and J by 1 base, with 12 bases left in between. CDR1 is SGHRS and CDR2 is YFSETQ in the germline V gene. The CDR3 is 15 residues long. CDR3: CASSFRPGQNTEAFF. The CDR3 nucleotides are TGCGCCAGCAGCTTTAGGCCGGGACAGAACACTGAAGCTTTCTTT.

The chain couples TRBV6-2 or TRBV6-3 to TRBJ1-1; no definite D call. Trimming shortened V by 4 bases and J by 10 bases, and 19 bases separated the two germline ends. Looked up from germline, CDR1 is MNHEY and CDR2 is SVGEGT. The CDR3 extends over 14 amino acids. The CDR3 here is CASSSPTGVGLAFF. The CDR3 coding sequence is TGTGCCAGCAGTTCGCCCACCGGGGTTGGGTTAGCTTTCTTT.

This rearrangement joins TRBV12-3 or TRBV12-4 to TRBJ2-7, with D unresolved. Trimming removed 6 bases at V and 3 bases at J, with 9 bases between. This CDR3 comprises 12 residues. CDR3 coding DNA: TGTGCCAGCAGCGCGCCGGGCTACGAGCAGTACTTC. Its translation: CASSAPGYEQYF.

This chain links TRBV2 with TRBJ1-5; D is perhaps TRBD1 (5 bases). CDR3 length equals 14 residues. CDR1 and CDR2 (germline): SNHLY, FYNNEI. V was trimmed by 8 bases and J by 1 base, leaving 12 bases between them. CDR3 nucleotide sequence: TGTGCCAGCGCGCTGGACATGAGCAATCAGCCCCAGCATTTT. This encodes CASALDMSNQPQHF.

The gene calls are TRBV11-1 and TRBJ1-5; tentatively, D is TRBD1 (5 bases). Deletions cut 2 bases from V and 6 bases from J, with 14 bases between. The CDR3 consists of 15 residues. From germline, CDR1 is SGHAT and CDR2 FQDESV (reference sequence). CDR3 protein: CASSLTGAVGQPQHF. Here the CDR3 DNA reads TGTGCCAGCAGCTTAACAGGCGCTGTCGGTCAGCCCCAGCATTTT.